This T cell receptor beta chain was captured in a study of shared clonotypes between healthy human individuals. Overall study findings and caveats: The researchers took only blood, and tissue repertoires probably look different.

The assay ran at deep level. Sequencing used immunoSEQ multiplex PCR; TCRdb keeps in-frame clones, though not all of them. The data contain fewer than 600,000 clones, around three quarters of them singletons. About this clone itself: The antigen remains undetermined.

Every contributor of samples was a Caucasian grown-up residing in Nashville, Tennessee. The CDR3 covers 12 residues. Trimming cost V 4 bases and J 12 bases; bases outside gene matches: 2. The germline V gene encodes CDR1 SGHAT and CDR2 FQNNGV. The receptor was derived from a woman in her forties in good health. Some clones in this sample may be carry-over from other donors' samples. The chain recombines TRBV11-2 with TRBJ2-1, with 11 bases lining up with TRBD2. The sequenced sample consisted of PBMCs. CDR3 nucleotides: TGTGCCAGCAGCTCCGGGACTAGCGGGCAGTTCTTC. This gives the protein CASSSGTSGQFF.